The 2 T cell receptor beta chains given below trace back to one sample, sequenced in a study of graft-versus-host responses after intestinal transplantation. The table came from immunoSEQ multiplex PCR; TCRdb's copy has only in-frame clones and leaves some out. This table holds 60,000 to 75,000 clones, around 92% found once. Antigens for these TCRs are unknown. Material: unstimulated CD8+ T cells sorted from spleen or lymph node cells, obtained before intestinal transplant. These receptors came from a human donor who received an intestinal transplant.

The chain carries TRBV7-6 and TRBJ2-3; 7 bases fit TRBD2. J gave up 4 bases and V 1 base, and 11 bases lay outside the gene matches. The CDR3 sequence is 17 residues long. CDR1 is SGHVS, CDR2 FNYEAQ, per germline. The CDR3 coding sequence is TGTGCCAGCAGCTTAGTCCAGGCGGGAGAGGTCGCAGATACGCAGTATTTT. This encodes CASSLVQAGEVADTQYF.

The chain has TRBV12-2 and TRBJ1-4; TRBD1, the table's D call, lacks a check against the DNA. TRBV12-2 corresponds to a pseudogene. This CDR3 has 13 amino acids. CDR3 DNA: TGTGCAAGTCGCTTAGACAGGGGCCCTTTACTGTTTTTT. Protein sequence: CASRLDRGPLLFF.